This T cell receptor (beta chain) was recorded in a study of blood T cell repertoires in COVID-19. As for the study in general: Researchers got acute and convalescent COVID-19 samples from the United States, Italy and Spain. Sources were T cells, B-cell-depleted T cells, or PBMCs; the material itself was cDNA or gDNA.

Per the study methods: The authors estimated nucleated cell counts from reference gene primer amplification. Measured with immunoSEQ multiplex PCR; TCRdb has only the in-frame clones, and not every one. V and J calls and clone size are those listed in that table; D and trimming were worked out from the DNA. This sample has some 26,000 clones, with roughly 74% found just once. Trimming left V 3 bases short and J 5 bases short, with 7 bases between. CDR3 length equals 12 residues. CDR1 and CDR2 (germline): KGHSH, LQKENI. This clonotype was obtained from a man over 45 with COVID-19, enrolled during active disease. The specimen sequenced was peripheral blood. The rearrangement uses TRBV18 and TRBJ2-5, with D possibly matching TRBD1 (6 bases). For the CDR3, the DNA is TGTGCCAGCTCACCGCAGGGGGAGACCCAGTACTTC. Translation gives CASSPQGETQYF.